Sequencing of this TCR beta chain was carried out in a study of T cell repertoires in cytomegalovirus infection. Whole-study context: Both a matching HLA type and CMV infection were indicated by public TCR beta signatures.

V lost 1 base and J lost 0, with 13 bases in between. The CDR3 totals 16 residues. From germline, CDR1 is SGHTA and CDR2 FQGNSA. Via MiXCR, TCRdb re-called the reads, giving one row per CDR3 protein. The table records nearly 650,000 distinct CDR3 sequences, 24% of them present only once. Ten or more counts support this clonotype. The clonotype was recovered from a human donor in good health (CMV status not recorded). Some clones in this sample may be carry-over from other donors' samples. The V and J genes are TRBV7-2 and TRBJ2-7; weak D call: TRBD1 (6 bases). The sample comprised CD8+ T cells from PBMCs. In DNA, the CDR3 is TGTGCCAGCAGCTTAGTAGTACAGGGTAGCTCCTACGAGCAGTACTTC. The encoded protein is CASSLVVQGSSYEQYF.